Below, 21 T cell receptor beta chains from the same sample are listed, as sequenced in a study of T-cell memory formation after mild COVID-19. TCRdb passed the 5' RACE reads through MiXCR, listing each CDR3 protein once. The repertoire holds 130,000 to 150,000 distinct CDR3 sequences, with around 21% as singletons. The specimen was PBMCs or a T cell subset sorted from them (not recorded which). The source is an adult woman who had mild COVID-19 (a few samples of this study predate the infection). Cell type and time point are not known.

The chain combines TRBV4-2 with TRBJ2-3; D is unresolved. The CDR3 has 13 amino acids. Trimming removed 2 bases from V and 2 bases from J, with 5 bases in between. Germline CDR1 and CDR2: LGHNA and YNFKEQ. CDR3 protein: CASSQLYTDTQYF. The CDR3 coding sequence is TGTGCCAGCAGCCAACTGTACACAGATACGCAGTATTTT.

The chain has TRBV5-1 and TRBJ2-7; D possibly corresponds to TRBD1 (6 bases). V was cut by 1 base and J by 3 bases, with 17 bases left in between. The CDR3 spans 16 residues. Germline-derived CDR1 and CDR2 are SGHRS and YFSETQ. The CDR3: CASSLLTGTFYYEQYF. The CDR3 DNA is TGCGCCAGCAGCTTGCTTACCGGGACATTCTACTACGAGCAGTACTTC.

This clonotype was counted only a few times. The V call is TRBV12-3 or TRBV12-4, the J call TRBJ2-1; D gene uncertain. Trimming took off 6 bases at V and 8 bases at J, with 11 bases between the two ends. The CDR3 has 12 amino acids. The CDR3 nucleotides are TGTGCCAGCAGAAAACTTAGGGATGAGCAGTTCTTC. Translation: CASRKLRDEQFF.

This clonotype has only a few counts. The chain joins TRBV5-5 to TRBJ2-3, with D perhaps matching TRBD2 (6 bases). CDR1 and CDR2 from the germline V gene are SGHKS and YYEKEE (reference sequence). Deletions cut 4 bases from V and 0 bases from J, with 15 bases between. The CDR3 spans 16 residues. As DNA, the CDR3 is TGTGCCAGCAGCCCCGGATGGGGGACTAGCACAGATACGCAGTATTTT. Translation gives CASSPGWGTSTDTQYF.

J is TRBJ2-2 and V is TRBV4-3; 10 bases are a match to TRBD1. The V gene's germline CDR1 is LGHNA and CDR2 YSLEER. The V gene end was trimmed by 6 bases and the J gene end by 7 bases; junction bases not matched to a gene: 5. CDR3 length equals 14 residues. The CDR3 region is CASSRQGAGGELFF. CDR3 DNA: TGCGCCAGCAGTCGACAGGGGGCCGGCGGGGAGCTGTTTTTT.

This clonotype was picked up a small number of times. CDR3 nucleotides: TGTGCCAGCAGTTTATCTCCAGGGGGGAATACTGAAGCTTTCTTT. Its protein is CASSLSPGGNTEAFF. The chain uses TRBV27 and TRBJ1-1; 7 positions match TRBD1. The V gene end was trimmed by 0 bases and the J gene end by 5 bases; junction bases not matched to a gene: 6. Germline V gene data show CDR1 as MNHEY and CDR2 as SMNVEV (reference sequence). The CDR3 length is 15 residues.

The chain links TRBV12-3 or TRBV12-4 to TRBJ2-1; maybe TRBD1 (6 bases). V lost 5 bases to trimming and J lost 9 bases, with 14 bases between them. The CDR3 loop spans 13 amino acids. CDR3 protein: CASSRQENGEQFF. The CDR3 DNA reads TGTGCCAGCAGTCGACAGGAGAACGGTGAGCAGTTCTTC.

This clonotype was detected a few times. The CDR3 DNA is TGCGCCAGCAGCTTGGCACTTTTCGAAGATACGCAGTATTTT. It translates to CASSLALFEDTQYF. The V and J genes are TRBV5-1 and TRBJ2-3; D is ambiguous. The CDR3 consists of 14 residues. Germline V gene data show CDR1 as SGHRS and CDR2 as YFSETQ. Trimming removed 0 bases from V and 5 bases from J, with 10 bases in between.

The gene calls are TRBV5-6 and TRBJ2-5; the match to TRBD2 covers 8 bases. Germline CDR1 SGHDT, CDR2 YYEEEE. V gave up 3 bases and J gave up 3 bases; unmatched junction bases: 7. CDR3 length equals 15 residues. The CDR3 DNA follows: TGTGCCAGCAGCTCCTCCGGGACTAGGAAAGAGACCCAGTACTTC. Protein sequence: CASSSSGTRKETQYF. The full variable domain, with the rest looked up from reference TRBV5-6 and TRBJ2-5, is DAGVTQSPTHLIKTRGQQVTLRCSPKSGHDTVSWYQQALGQGPQFIFQYYEEEERQRGNFPDRFSGHQFPNYSSELNVNALLLGDSALYLCASSSSGTRKETQYFGPGTRLLVL.

The CDR3 sequence: CASSRSPGRLNSPLHF. CDR3 sequence (DNA): TGTGCCAGCAGCCGATCTCCGGGACGGTTAAATTCACCCCTCCACTTT. The chain links TRBV6-1 to TRBJ1-6; a weak D match, TRBD1 (5 bases). There are 16 residues in the CDR3. Looked up from germline, CDR1 is MNHNS and CDR2 is SASEGT. V lost 6 bases and J lost 7, with 19 bases in between.

The V gene is TRBV6-5, the J gene TRBJ2-5; 16 bases are shared with TRBD2. V trimming: 4 bases; J trimming: 5 bases; junction bases outside the gene matches: 4. Per the germline V gene, CDR1 is MNHEY and CDR2 is SVGAGI. The length of the CDR3 is 16 residues. CDR3 sequence (DNA): TGTGCCAGCAGTTGGGGGACTAGCGGGAGGGGTGAGACCCAGTACTTC. Protein product: CASSWGTSGRGETQYF.

V usage is TRBV12-3 or TRBV12-4 and J usage is TRBJ2-7; 16 bases fit TRBD2. The CDR3 sequence is 14 residues long. Trimming at V came to 8 bases and at J to 6 bases, leaving 4 bases not matched to a gene. CDR3 residues: CASGTSGGAFEQYF. The DNA of the CDR3 is TGTGCCAGCGGGACTAGCGGGGGGGCCTTCGAGCAGTACTTC.

This clonotype came up a few times. The J gene is TRBJ1-1, the V gene TRBV20-1, with 8 bases aligning to TRBD1. CDR3 size: 13 residues. Looked up from germline, CDR1 is DFQATT and CDR2 is SNEGSKA (reference sequence). V lost 5 bases to trimming and J lost 2 bases; unmatched junction nucleotides: 4. The CDR3 nucleotides read TGCAGTGCTCCGACAGGGGTTAACACTGAAGCTTTCTTT. Amino acids: CSAPTGVNTEAFF.

The rearrangement uses TRBV19 and TRBJ2-5, with D possibly TRBD2 on 6 matching bases. This CDR3 has 15 amino acids. Germline loops: CDR1 LNHDA, CDR2 SQIVND (reference sequence). V was clipped by 0 bases and J by 5 bases, with 13 bases between them. The CDR3: CASSIDPSGRETQYF. DNA of the CDR3: TGTGCCAGTAGTATAGATCCATCTGGGAGGGAGACCCAGTACTTC.

CDR3 residues: CASSPPTSGGHYNEQFF. The CDR3 nucleotides read TGTGCCAGCTCACCACCGACCAGCGGGGGGCACTACAATGAGCAGTTCTTC. The chain uses TRBV18 and TRBJ2-1; 9 positions match TRBD2. The CDR3 sequence is 17 residues long. V dropped 0 bases and J dropped 3; count of bases not matched to a gene: 6. The germline V gene encodes CDR1 KGHSH and CDR2 LQKENI.

This clonotype was counted only a few times. The chain is built from TRBV24-1 and TRBJ2-1, with 7 bases fitting TRBD2. V lost 9 bases and J lost 2; bases outside the gene matches: 6. Germline V gene lookup returns CDR1 KGHDR and CDR2 SFDVKD. CDR3 size: 14 residues. The CDR3 sequence: CATRPGGPYNEQFF. The DNA for the CDR3 is TGTGCCACCCGGCCGGGGGGACCCTACAATGAGCAGTTCTTC.

This clonotype was recorded many times. This sequence joins TRBV6-5 and TRBJ2-1; TRBD1 matches 9 bases. The V segment lost 7 bases and the J segment 7 bases; nucleotides outside the gene matches: 11. The CDR3 is made up of 15 amino acids. Per the germline V gene, CDR1 is MNHEY and CDR2 is SVGAGI. CDR3 sequence: CASTKGQGKLNEQFF. CDR3 nucleotide sequence: TGTGCCAGCACAAAGGGACAGGGCAAGCTAAATGAGCAGTTCTTC.

The rearrangement uses TRBV7-2 and TRBJ1-3; D gene ambiguous. The ends were cut back, 1 base at V and 0 bases at J, with 10 bases in the middle. CDR3 length: 16 residues. CDR1 is SGHTA, CDR2 FQGNSA, per germline. This CDR3 is CASSLVLTGSGNTIYF. The CDR3 DNA follows: TGTGCCAGCAGCTTAGTGTTGACGGGCTCTGGAAACACCATATATTTT.

In its sample, this clonotype was seen a few times. This chain uses TRBV27 with TRBJ2-1; 7 bases align to TRBD1. The germline gives CDR1 MNHEY, CDR2 SMNVEV (reference sequence). The CDR3 totals 15 residues. The trim removed 5 bases at V and 2 bases at J, leaving 6 bases unmatched. CDR3 sequence: CASSPPGTAYNEQFF. Written as DNA, the CDR3 is TGTGCCAGCAGTCCACCCGGGACAGCCTACAATGAGCAGTTCTTC.

This clonotype was seen more than once but under ten times. The DNA of the CDR3 is TGTGCCAGCAGTGAATATCCCGGTATAACAGGGGTTGGTACTGAAGCTTTCTTT. Residues: CASSEYPGITGVGTEAFF. The V gene is TRBV25-1, the J gene TRBJ1-1; 7 bases agree with TRBD1. The CDR3 extends over 18 amino acids. V gave up 0 bases and J gave up 5 bases; unmatched junction bases: 15. Per the germline V gene, CDR1 is MGHDK and CDR2 is SYGVNS. Using reference TRBV25-1 and TRBJ1-1 for the parts outside the CDR3, the full variable domain is EADIYQTPRYLVIGTGKKITLECSQTMGHDKMYWYQQDPGMELHLIHYSYGVNSTEKGDLSSESTVSRIRTEHFPLTLESARPSHTSQYLCASSEYPGITGVGTEAFFGQGTRLTVV.

The chain uses TRBV11-1 and TRBJ2-1; 9 bases are a match to TRBD2. The length of the CDR3 is 14 residues. Per germline, CDR1 SGHAT and CDR2 FQDESV (reference sequence). V trimming: 8 bases; J trimming: 6 bases; junction bases outside the gene matches: 8. As DNA, the CDR3 is TGTGCCAGCGGCGCCTTAGCGGGGGCCAATGAGCAGTTCTTC. Its translation is CASGALAGANEQFF.